This T cell receptor (beta chain) was captured in a study of blood T cell repertoires in COVID-19. Study background: Specimens from acute and convalescent COVID-19 originated in the United States, Italy and Spain.

Profiling relied on immunoSEQ multiplex PCR, and the TCRdb table lists in-frame clones only, not all of them. Of 89,000 or so clones in the sample, around 82% were seen once. Trimming pared 2 bases from V and 4 bases from J, leaving 11 bases between. The CDR3 length is 14 residues. Germline CDR1 ENHRY, CDR2 SYGVKD. This TCR was recovered from a human donor in a cohort sampled during active COVID-19. V and J are TRBV10-3 and TRBJ1-1, with D possibly matching TRBD1 (5 bases). Material: peripheral blood. The CDR3, as DNA: TGTGCCATCAGTGAGACGGGGGTAGGCACTGAAGCTTTCTTT. Residues: CAISETGVGTEAFF.